This TCR beta chain was sequenced for a study of vaccination and CD4 T cells after COVID-19. Treatment in this sample: roughly 10-day PBMC culture with coronavirus spike peptide pools or control peptides (ViraFEST assay). Worth noting for this clonotype: Its specificity is not known.

V lost 7 bases, J lost 0 bases, and 16 bases lay in between. This CDR3 has 15 residues. CDR1 and CDR2 from the germline V gene are MNHEY and SVGEGT. Sequenced with the Oncomine TCR Beta short-read assay was DNA taken from cultured CD4+ T cells. Extraction of genomic DNA was performed on cultured CD4+ T cells. TCRdb ran MiXCR on the PCR reads and lists one entry per CDR3 protein. The top ten clones hold around 3% of a sample with over 15,000 distinct CDR3 sequences, 46% of them seen once. The receptor comes from a human donor who had recovered from COVID-19. J is TRBJ2-7 and V is TRBV6-2 or TRBV6-3; a weak D match, TRBD1 (5 bases). Material: CD4+ T cells from blood, cultured in vitro, obtained after SARS-CoV-2 vaccination. CDR3 region: CASTSTDPPSYEQYF. The CDR3 DNA sequence: TGTGCCAGCACCTCGACAGATCCTCCCTCCTACGAGCAGTACTTC.